This entry concerns a single T cell receptor (beta chain). This sample is part of a study of shared T cell receptors in the human thymus. J lost 3 bases, V lost 6 bases, and 5 bases had no gene match. In germline, CDR1 is MNHEY, CDR2 SVGAGI. This CDR3 spans 15 amino acids. Repertoires were generated with immunoSEQ multiplex PCR, while TCRdb's copy carries only in-frame clones and drops some. Among roughly 500,000 clones, 75% to 80% were seen once, and the ten largest hold more than 0.01%. This same sample was also taken into another study, of human thymus T cells. Per that paper: Donors were healthy Finnish infants having corrective surgery for congenital heart defects. Thymic material originated from resections removed in the course of corrective heart surgery. Related research examined unrelated individuals and reported that their thymic repertoires overlapped highly.

V usage is TRBV6-5 and J usage is TRBJ2-7; 13 positions match TRBD2. This clonotype was obtained from a boy younger than two with a congenital heart defect. The specimen sequenced was thymocytes. As DNA, the CDR3 is TGTGCCAGCAGGACGGGACTAGCGGGGAACTACGAGCAGTACTTC. It specifies CASRTGLAGNYEQYF.